These T cell receptor beta chains were read from a single sample in a study of neoadjuvant anti-PD-1 for oral cavity cancer. TCRdb's table, derived via immunoSEQ multiplex PCR, lists solely in-frame clones and lacks some. The sample shows some 13,000 clones, 60% to 75% of them seen only once. The material was PBMCs, obtained after nivolumab (anti-PD-1) treatment. These receptors were taken from a person between 35 and 79 years old with oral cavity squamous cell carcinoma. CDR3s include the opening cysteine and the closing phenylalanine or tryptophan. The order of the fields is CDR3 protein, CDR3 DNA, J gene, V gene, D gene, clone size. A D gene is named only where the DNA matches it firmly. Expanded clones are given a class, and other clones once, few, many or no size at all.

CDR3 protein: CASSPGTTAREQYF
CDR3 DNA: TGTGCCAGCAGTCCGGGGACTACCGCGCGCGAGCAGTACTTC
J gene: TRBJ2-7
V gene: TRBV27
D gene: TRBD2
clone size: NA

CDR3 protein: CSGYRGIGETQYF
CDR3 DNA: TGCAGCGGCTACAGGGGGATTGGAGAGACCCAGTACTTC
J gene: TRBJ2-5
V gene: TRBV29-1
D gene: TRBD1
clone size: NA

CDR3 protein: CATNSGRIGETQYF
CDR3 DNA: TGTGCCACAAATAGCGGGAGGATCGGAGAGACCCAGTACTTC
J gene: TRBJ2-5
V gene: TRBV10-3
D gene: TRBD2
clone size: NA

CDR3 protein: CASSSPTGVYEQYF
CDR3 DNA: TGTGCCAGCAGTTCCCCGACGGGAGTTTACGAGCAGTACTTC
J gene: TRBJ2-7
V gene: TRBV28
D gene: NA
clone size: NA

CDR3 protein: CASSPANTGELFF
CDR3 DNA: TGCGCCAGCAGCCCTGCGAACACCGGGGAGCTGTTTTTT
J gene: TRBJ2-2
V gene: TRBV5-1
D gene: NA
clone size: NA

CDR3 protein: CASIPPSGRPDTQYF
CDR3 DNA: TGTGCCAGCATTCCTCCTAGCGGGCGCCCAGATACGCAGTATTTT
J gene: TRBJ2-3
V gene: TRBV7-8
D gene: TRBD2
clone size: NA

CDR3 protein: CASSRTGTATGLGGYTF
CDR3 DNA: TGTGCCAGTAGTAGAACTGGGACGGCGACCGGCCTTGGGGGCTACACCTTC
J gene: TRBJ1-2
V gene: TRBV19
D gene: NA
clone size: NA

CDR3 protein: CASSKDPGRETQYF
CDR3 DNA: TGCGCCAGCAGCAAGGACCCCGGACGGGAGACCCAGTACTTC
J gene: TRBJ2-5
V gene: TRBV5-1
D gene: NA
clone size: once

CDR3 protein: CASSEPTGLDVTQYF
CDR3 DNA: TGCGCCAGCAGTGAGCCAACGGGACTAGACGTTACGCAGTATTTT
J gene: TRBJ2-3
V gene: TRBV10-2
D gene: TRBD2
clone size: NA

CDR3 protein: CASSDPGLNTGELFF
CDR3 DNA: TGTGCCAGCAGTGATCCGGGACTTAACACCGGGGAGCTGTTTTTT
J gene: TRBJ2-2
V gene: TRBV25-1
D gene: NA
clone size: NA

CDR3 protein: CATAPEVQETQYF
CDR3 DNA: TGTGCCACCGCACCCGAGGTCCAAGAGACCCAGTACTTC
J gene: TRBJ2-5
V gene: TRBV2
D gene: NA
clone size: NA

CDR3 protein: CASEGLTYEQYF
CDR3 DNA: TGTGCCAGCGAGGGCCTAACCTACGAGCAGTACTTC
J gene: TRBJ2-7
V gene: TRBV7-9
D gene: NA
clone size: few

CDR3 protein: CASSVEGGGPSVYNEQFF
CDR3 DNA: TGTGCCAGCAGCGTAGAGGGGGGAGGGCCTTCAGTTTACAATGAGCAGTTCTTC
J gene: TRBJ2-1
V gene: TRBV9
D gene: NA
clone size: NA

CDR3 protein: CASSSTGYTDTQYF
CDR3 DNA: TGTGCCAGCAGTTCGACAGGGTACACAGATACGCAGTATTTT
J gene: TRBJ2-3
V gene: TRBV27
D gene: TRBD1
clone size: NA

CDR3 protein: CARSFVWEEGETQYF
CDR3 DNA: TGTGCCAGAAGCTTCGTGTGGGAGGAGGGGGAGACCCAGTACTTC
J gene: TRBJ2-5
V gene: TRBV7-5
D gene: NA
clone size: NA

CDR3 protein: CASSGRSNAFF
CDR3 DNA: TGTGCCAGCAGCGGCCGGTCGAACGCTTTCTTT
J gene: TRBJ1-1
V gene: TRBV6-5
D gene: NA
clone size: NA

CDR3 protein: CASSLAPSAELYEQYF
CDR3 DNA: TGTGCTAGCAGCTTAGCGCCCAGCGCTGAGCTCTACGAGCAGTACTTC
J gene: TRBJ2-7
V gene: TRBV7-7
D gene: NA
clone size: NA

CDR3 protein: CAWDRGYTDTQYF
CDR3 DNA: TGTGCCTGGGACAGGGGGTACACAGATACGCAGTATTTT
J gene: TRBJ2-3
V gene: TRBV30
D gene: TRBD1
clone size: NA

CDR3 protein: CASIPRGRRDEQFF
CDR3 DNA: TGTGCCAGTATCCCGCGAGGCCGCCGGGATGAGCAGTTCTTC
J gene: TRBJ2-1
V gene: TRBV19
D gene: NA
clone size: NA

CDR3 protein: CASGKGSGANVLTF
CDR3 DNA: TGTGCCAGTGGAAAGGGCTCTGGGGCCAACGTCCTGACTTTC
J gene: TRBJ2-6
V gene: TRBV19
D gene: NA
clone size: NA

CDR3 protein: CAIRGREETQYF
CDR3 DNA: TGCGCCATCCGGGGGCGTGAAGAGACCCAGTACTTC
J gene: TRBJ2-5
V gene: TRBV5-1
D gene: NA
clone size: few

CDR3 protein: CASSELASTGEQYF
CDR3 DNA: TGTGCCAGCAGTGAACTAGCGTCAACGGGGGAGCAGTACTTC
J gene: TRBJ2-7
V gene: TRBV6-1
D gene: NA
clone size: NA

CDR3 protein: CASSVGFGGRDTEAFF
CDR3 DNA: TGTGCCAGCAGCGTAGGGTTTGGGGGAAGGGACACTGAAGCTTTCTTT
J gene: TRBJ1-1
V gene: TRBV9
D gene: NA
clone size: once

CDR3 protein: CASKPAGASTEAFF
CDR3 DNA: TGTGCCAGCAAGCCGGCAGGGGCCTCCACTGAAGCTTTCTTT
J gene: TRBJ1-1
V gene: TRBV28
D gene: NA
clone size: NA

CDR3 protein: CASSQGLGVHQETQYF
CDR3 DNA: TGTGCCAGCAGCCAGGGTCTCGGGGTGCACCAAGAGACCCAGTACTTC
J gene: TRBJ2-5
V gene: TRBV14
D gene: NA
clone size: NA

CDR3 protein: CASSPRGVQSNQPQHF
CDR3 DNA: TGTGCCAGCAGTCCCCGCGGGGTTCAGAGCAATCAGCCCCAGCATTTT
J gene: TRBJ1-5
V gene: TRBV27
D gene: NA
clone size: few

CDR3 protein: CASTRTGNTGELFF
CDR3 DNA: TGTGCCAGCACCAGGACAGGGAACACCGGGGAGCTGTTTTTT
J gene: TRBJ2-2
V gene: TRBV9
D gene: TRBD1
clone size: NA